This T cell receptor (beta chain) was observed in a study of blood T cells in healthy people across ages. Sample-barcoded 5' priming and a J-beta primer mix drove a second PCR of 7 to 11 cycles. TCRdb recomputed calls from the 5' RACE reads with MiXCR, one row per CDR3 protein. The table records about 1,800,000 distinct CDR3 sequences, 28% of them present only once. CDR1 and CDR2 from the germline V gene are SQVTM and ANQGSEA. Trimming took 6 bases from V and 7 from J; bases not matched to a gene: 5. CDR3 length: 13 amino acids. The table lists this clonotype with many counts. The clonotype was recovered from a woman aged 25-40 years in good health. The chain is built from TRBV29-1 and TRBJ2-1, with 11 bases identical to TRBD2. The sequencing sample was made of blood. CDR3 in DNA: TGCAGCGTCGTAGCGGGGGGGGGAAATGAGCAGTTCTTC. Translating gives CSVVAGGGNEQFF.